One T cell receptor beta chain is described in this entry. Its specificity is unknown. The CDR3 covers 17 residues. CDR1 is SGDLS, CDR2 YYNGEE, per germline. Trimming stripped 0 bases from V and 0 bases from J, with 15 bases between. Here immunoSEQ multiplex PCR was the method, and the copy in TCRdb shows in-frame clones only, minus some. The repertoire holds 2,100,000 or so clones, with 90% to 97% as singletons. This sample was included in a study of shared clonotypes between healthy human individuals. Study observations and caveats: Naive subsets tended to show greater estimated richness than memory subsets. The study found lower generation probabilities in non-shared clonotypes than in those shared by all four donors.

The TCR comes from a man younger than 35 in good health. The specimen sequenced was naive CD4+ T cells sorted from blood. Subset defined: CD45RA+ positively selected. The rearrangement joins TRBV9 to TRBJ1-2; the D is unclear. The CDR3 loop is CASSVAPLGPANYGYTF. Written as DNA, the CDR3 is TGTGCCAGCAGCGTAGCACCCTTGGGTCCAGCTAACTATGGCTACACCTTC.